The clone carrying this TCR beta chain was recorded a few times. The target antigen is unknown. This entry belongs to a study of response to subunit inactivated influenza vaccine. Study-level findings and limits: That few new T cells are recruited by each seasonal influenza vaccination was the authors' suggestion.

With 5 bases clipped from V and 2 bases from J, the junction kept 6 bases outside the gene matches. Germline lookup yields CDR1 SGHAT and CDR2 FQNNGV. The CDR3 totals 15 residues. Via MiXCR, TCRdb re-called the RT-PCR reads, giving one row per CDR3 protein. The data show about 650,000 distinct CDR3 sequences, with about 14% seen just once and around 7.6% held by the top ten. This specimen was PBMCs from blood, taken less than 15 days before vaccination. The V call is TRBV11-2, the J call TRBJ1-5; 7 bases agree with TRBD1. The TCR was taken from a man aged 50-59 years who received an inactivated influenza vaccine. CDR3 sequence (DNA): TGTGCCAGCAGCATTACAGGGGAGGGCAATCAGCCCCAGCATTTT. This sequence encodes CASSITGEGNQPQHF.